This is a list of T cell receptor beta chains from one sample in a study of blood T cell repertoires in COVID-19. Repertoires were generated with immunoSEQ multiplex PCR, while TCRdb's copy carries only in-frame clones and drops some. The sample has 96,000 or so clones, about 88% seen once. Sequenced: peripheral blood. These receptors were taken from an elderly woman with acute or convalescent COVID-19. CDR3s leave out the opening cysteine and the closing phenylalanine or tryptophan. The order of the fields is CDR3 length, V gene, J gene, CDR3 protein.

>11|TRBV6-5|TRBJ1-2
ASRGTANYGYT
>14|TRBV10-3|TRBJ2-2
AIRDEGQGHTGELF
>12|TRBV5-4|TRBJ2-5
ASSSRGDQETQY
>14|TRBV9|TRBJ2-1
ASSVAMGTSFDEQF
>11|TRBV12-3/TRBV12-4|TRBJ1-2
ASSITGFQGYT
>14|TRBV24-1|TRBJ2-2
ATSDPTGLDTGELF
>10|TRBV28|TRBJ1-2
ASRKGVAGYT
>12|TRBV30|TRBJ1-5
AWSDSQSNQPQH
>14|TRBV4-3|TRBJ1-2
ASSQDAGLRVGGYT
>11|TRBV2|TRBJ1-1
ASSGTGSTEAF
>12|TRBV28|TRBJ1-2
ASSPLLDSNGYT
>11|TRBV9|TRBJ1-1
ASSVGSYTEAF
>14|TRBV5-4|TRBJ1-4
ASSYDRGDIREKLF
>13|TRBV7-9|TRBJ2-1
ASSVTGGSYNEQF
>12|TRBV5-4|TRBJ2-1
ASRPLLGGNEQF
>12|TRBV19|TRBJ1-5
ASRKGGTNQPQH
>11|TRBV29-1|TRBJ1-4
SVAAGIHEKLF
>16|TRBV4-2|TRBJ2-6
ASSLGTDRGAGANVLT
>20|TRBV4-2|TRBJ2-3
ASSQHLGLRLAGGPDTDTQY
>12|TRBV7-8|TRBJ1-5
ASSLGSGNQPQH
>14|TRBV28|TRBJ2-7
ASRRTGGRGSYEQY
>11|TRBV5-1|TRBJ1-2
ASSRGGNYGYT
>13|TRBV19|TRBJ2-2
ASRTSGVNTGELF
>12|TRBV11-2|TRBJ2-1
ASSLAGVVNEQF
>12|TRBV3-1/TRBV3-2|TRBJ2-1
ASSQRTRSNEQF
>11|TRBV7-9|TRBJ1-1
ASSSTGETEAF
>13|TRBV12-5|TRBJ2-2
ASGSGQKNTGELF
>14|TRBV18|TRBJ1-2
ASSPQPSGMTTDYT
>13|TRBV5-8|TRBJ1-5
ASSLYRGIDQPQH
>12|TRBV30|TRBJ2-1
AWSVASWYNEQF
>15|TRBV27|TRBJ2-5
ASSAYRGRISLETQY
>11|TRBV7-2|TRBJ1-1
ASSLRQGAATF
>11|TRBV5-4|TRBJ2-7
ASRDDRGGEQY
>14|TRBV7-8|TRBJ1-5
ASSLVMGQAQQPQH
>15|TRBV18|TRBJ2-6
ASSPFGGGTGANVLT
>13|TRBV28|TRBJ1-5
ASSLGKGGNQPQH
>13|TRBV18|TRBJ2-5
ASSPGSGTEETQY
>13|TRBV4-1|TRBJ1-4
ASSQDGTGHEKLF
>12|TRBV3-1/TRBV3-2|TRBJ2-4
ASSQGWSGEAQY
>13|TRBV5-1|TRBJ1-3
ASSFLGGSGNTIY
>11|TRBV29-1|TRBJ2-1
SPFGLAENEQF
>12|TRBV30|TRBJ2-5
AWSLAGFSKPQY